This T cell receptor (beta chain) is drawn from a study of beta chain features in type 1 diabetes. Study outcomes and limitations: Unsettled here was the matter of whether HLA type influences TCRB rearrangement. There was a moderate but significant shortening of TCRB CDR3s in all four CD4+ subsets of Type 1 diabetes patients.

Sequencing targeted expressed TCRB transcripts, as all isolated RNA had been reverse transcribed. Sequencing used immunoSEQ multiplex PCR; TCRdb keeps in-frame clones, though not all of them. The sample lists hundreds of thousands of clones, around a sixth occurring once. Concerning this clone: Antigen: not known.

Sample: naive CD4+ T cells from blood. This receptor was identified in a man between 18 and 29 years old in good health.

The CDR3 spells CASSLPKRPTGGNQPQHF. CDR3 nucleotides: TGTGCCAGCAGTTTACCTAAAAGGCCTACGGGGGGCAATCAGCCCCAGCATTTT. This chain links TRBV28 with TRBJ1-5; the D gene is possibly TRBD1 (5 bases). The CDR3 spans 18 residues. V lost 2 bases and J 2 bases, leaving 19 bases between the germline ends. Germline-derived CDR1 and CDR2 are MDHEN and SYDVKM.